The 15 T cell receptor beta chains given below trace back to one sample, sequenced in a study of blood T cell repertoires in COVID-19. Produced via immunoSEQ multiplex PCR; TCRdb's table is partial and in-frame only. This table has approximately 210,000 clones, 85% to 90% appearing once. Input material: PBMCs or T cells enriched from blood (not recorded which). The receptors stem from a woman aged 45-65 years with acute COVID-19.

The rearrangement joins TRBV2 to TRBJ2-1, with 9 nucleotides matching TRBD2. The CDR3 consists of 15 residues. Losses at the gene ends were 1 base for V and 7 bases for J; bases not matched to a gene: 5. The germline CDR1 and CDR2 sequences are SNHLY and FYNNEI. The CDR3 DNA follows: TGTGCCAGCAGTGAAGAGGGGACTAGCCGGAATGAGCAGTTCTTC. Its translation is CASSEEGTSRNEQFF.

CDR3 sequence reads: CASSTDRGRDGYTF. CDR3 nucleotides: TGCGCCAGCAGCACAGACAGGGGGCGAGATGGCTACACCTTC. The chain employs TRBV4-1 and TRBJ1-2; TRBD1 agrees at 10 bases. The CDR3 length is 14 residues. V lost 5 bases and J lost 6; bases outside the gene matches: 6. CDR1 and CDR2 (germline): MGHRA, YSYEKL.

In this sample, this clone turned up a few times. CDR3 in amino acids: CASSVTQTDYGYTF. The CDR3, as DNA: TGTGCCAGCAGTGTGACTCAAACTGACTATGGCTACACCTTC. This chain connects TRBV2 to TRBJ1-2; no definite D call. The CDR3 length is 14 residues. The germline V gene has CDR1 SNHLY and CDR2 FYNNEI. Trimming cost V 4 bases and J 3 bases, with 12 bases left between them.

This clone appeared a few times. V is TRBV7-8 and J is TRBJ2-3; tentatively, D is TRBD2 (6 bases). CDR1 is SGHVS, CDR2 FQNEAQ, per germline. CDR3 length: 14 residues. The ends were cut back, 1 base at V and 3 bases at J, with 8 bases in the middle. CDR3 nucleotides: TGTGCCAGCAGCTTAGTCCTAGCGACAGATACGCAGTATTTT. Protein sequence: CASSLVLATDTQYF.

On this clone: Other nucleotide sequences in the sample specify the same CDR3. The chain combines TRBV19 with TRBJ2-7, with 10 bases identical to TRBD2. J lost 5 bases, V lost 5 bases, and 9 bases had no gene match. The CDR3 consists of 15 residues. The germline V gene has CDR1 LNHDA and CDR2 SQIVND (reference sequence). CDR3 protein: CASSEIAGGRHEQYF. In DNA form, the CDR3 reads TGTGCCAGTAGTGAGATAGCGGGAGGCCGCCACGAGCAGTACTTC. Full variable domain (outside the CDR3, taken from reference TRBV19 and TRBJ2-7): DGGITQSPKYLFRKEGQNVTLSCEQNLNHDAMYWYRQDPGQGLRLIYYSQIVNDFQKGDIAEGYSVSREKKESFPLTVTSAQKNPTAFYLCASSEIAGGRHEQYFGPGTRLTVT.

This clone was observed many times. The V and J genes are TRBV3-1 (or the pseudogene TRBV3-2) and TRBJ2-7, with a weak D call TRBD1 (5 bases). In germline, CDR1 is LGHDT, CDR2 YNNKEL (reference sequence). The V end was cut by 2 bases, the J end by 1 base, with 6 bases between. CDR3 length: 13 residues. The CDR3 DNA reads TGTGCCAGCAGCCAACAGGGATCCTACGAGCAGTACTTC. Translated, it gives CASSQQGSYEQYF.

In its sample, this clone was seen once. The chain recombines TRBV6-5 with TRBJ1-3; D is possibly TRBD1 (5 bases). Germline CDR1 is MNHEY and CDR2 is SVGAGI. Between the trimmed V and J ends, which lost 8 bases and 1 base, there was a span of 12 bases. The CDR3 is 14 residues long. The CDR3 loop is CASGGLDSGNTIYF. CDR3 nucleotides: TGTGCCAGCGGGGGGTTGGATTCTGGAAACACCATATATTTT.

The genes are TRBV4-2 and TRBJ2-3; D gene unclear. The CDR3 runs 15 residues. V gave up 0 bases and J gave up 4 bases, with 11 bases separating them. Looked up from germline, CDR1 is LGHNA and CDR2 is YNFKEQ. The CDR3 reads CASSQEASVADTQYF. The CDR3 DNA sequence: TGTGCCAGCAGCCAAGAGGCCAGCGTGGCAGATACGCAGTATTTT.

The V call is TRBV19, the J call TRBJ1-3; tentatively, D is TRBD1 (5 bases). This CDR3 comprises 13 residues. Trimming cost V 5 bases and J 7 bases, with 12 bases left between them. Germline V gives CDR1 LNHDA, CDR2 SQIVND (reference sequence). The CDR3 DNA follows: TGTGCCAGTAGTTGGGGCGCTCTGAACACCATATATTTT. Translated: CASSWGALNTIYF.

V is TRBV7-2 and J is TRBJ2-1, with 8 nucleotides matching TRBD2. The V gene end was trimmed by 5 bases and the J gene end by 1 base; junction bases not matched to a gene: 16. In germline, CDR1 is SGHTA, CDR2 FQGNSA. CDR3 length equals 19 residues. The CDR3 region is CASSLSGIRRGRSYNEQFF. In DNA, the CDR3 is TGTGCCAGCAGCCTTAGCGGGATACGTCGGGGGCGTTCCTACAATGAGCAGTTCTTC.

The J gene is TRBJ2-6, the V gene TRBV2; D may be TRBD1 (6 bases). CDR1 is SNHLY and CDR2 is FYNNEI in the germline V gene. V lost 7 bases and J lost 2, with 12 bases in between. The CDR3 consists of 15 residues. This CDR3 is CASTGDSAGANVLTF. The CDR3 nucleotides are TGTGCCAGCACAGGGGATTCGGCTGGGGCCAACGTCCTGACTTTC.

The chain joins TRBV14 to TRBJ2-7, with D perhaps matching TRBD2 (5 bases). From germline, CDR1 is SGHDN and CDR2 FVKESK. The V and J ends lost 1 base and 0 bases respectively, with 7 bases between them. The CDR3 is made up of 14 amino acids. The CDR3 coding sequence is TGTGCCAGCAGCCAAGGAGGGAGCTCCTACGAGCAGTACTTC. Its protein is CASSQGGSSYEQYF.

J is TRBJ1-1 and V is TRBV7-9, with a weak D call TRBD1 (5 bases). Deletions cut 4 bases from V and 1 base from J, with 25 bases between. Germline V gene sequence: CDR1 SEHNR, CDR2 FQNEAQ (reference sequence). This CDR3 has 19 amino acids. Here the CDR3 reads CASSYGAGLDPSRNTEAFF. The CDR3 DNA is TGTGCCAGCAGCTATGGGGCAGGACTAGATCCATCGAGGAACACTGAAGCTTTCTTT.

The chain has TRBV27 and TRBJ2-7; D unresolved. The CDR3 runs 13 residues. V gave up 2 bases and J gave up 5 bases, with 10 bases separating them. CDR1 and CDR2 from the germline V gene are MNHEY and SMNVEV (reference sequence). CDR3 sequence (DNA): TGTGCCAGCAGTTTACAACAGTGGGACGAGCAGTACTTC. Its protein is CASSLQQWDEQYF.

The V call is TRBV18, the J call TRBJ2-4, with TRBD2 identical over 12 bases. This CDR3 contains 14 residues. Trimming removed 6 bases from V and 10 bases from J; junction bases left unmatched: 7. Germline V gene sequence: CDR1 KGHSH, CDR2 LQKENI. The CDR3 loop reads CASSFGLAGRIQYF. The CDR3 coding sequence is TGTGCCAGCTCCTTCGGACTAGCGGGGCGGATTCAGTACTTC. The variable domain in full, completed from reference TRBV18 and TRBJ2-4, reads NAGVMQNPRHLVRRRGQEARLRCSPMKGHSHVYWYRQLPEEGLKFMVYLQKENIIDESGMPKERFSAEFPKEGPSILRIQQVVRGDSAAYFCASSFGLAGRIQYFGAGTRLSVL.